A single sample gave rise to the 27 T cell receptor beta chains below, sequenced in a study of cytomegalovirus exposure and HLA in healthy donors. The PCR had 60 Vbeta and 13 Jbeta primers. The method was immunoSEQ multiplex PCR; TCRdb's version includes in-frame clones alone and lacks a portion of them. There are fewer than 140,000 clones in the sample; roughly four fifths occur only once, and roughly 1.5% lies in the top ten. Sequencing was carried out using PBMCs. These receptors were taken from a man between 45 and 60 years old in good health and CMV-seronegative.

This sequence joins TRBV19 and TRBJ1-1, with D perhaps matching TRBD1 (6 bases). CDR3 size: 15 residues. V was cut by 5 bases and J by 0 bases, with 13 bases left in between. Germline V lookup: CDR1 LNHDA, CDR2 SQIVND (reference sequence). Written as DNA, the CDR3 is TGTGCCAGTAGTTCTCGACAGGCGCTGAACACTGAAGCTTTCTTT. This codes for CASSSRQALNTEAFF.

The chain has TRBV4-2 and TRBJ2-3, with TRBD2 matching over 11 bases. This CDR3 spans 19 amino acids. V lost 2 bases, J lost 0 bases, and 10 bases stayed unmatched. Germline values: CDR1 LGHNA, CDR2 YNFKEQ. CDR3 sequence reads: CASSQFGIAGGTSTDTQYF. CDR3 DNA sequence: TGTGCCAGCAGCCAATTTGGGATAGCGGGGGGGACGAGCACAGATACGCAGTATTTT.

The gene calls are TRBV6-5 and TRBJ2-3, with 8 bases that match TRBD1. Germline values: CDR1 MNHEY, CDR2 SVGAGI. With 3 bases clipped from V and 6 bases from J, the junction kept 5 bases outside the gene matches. The CDR3 length is 14 residues. The CDR3 DNA sequence: TGTGCCAGCAGTTATTCCAACAGGGGGGATACGCAGTATTTT. Translating gives CASSYSNRGDTQYF.

The J gene is TRBJ2-1, the V gene TRBV4-2; the match to TRBD2 covers 8 bases. The V gene end was trimmed by 0 bases and the J gene end by 9 bases; junction bases not matched to a gene: 16. Per the germline V gene, CDR1 is LGHNA and CDR2 is YNFKEQ. This CDR3 region has 18 residues. CDR3 sequence: CASSQDYPCRGGNCEQFF. CDR3 in DNA: TGTGCCAGCAGCCAAGATTACCCCTGCCGGGGGGGCAATTGTGAGCAGTTCTTC.

The genes are TRBV7-8 and TRBJ1-2, with D hard to call. V lost 1 base, J lost 4 bases, and 7 bases lay in between. From germline, CDR1 is SGHVS and CDR2 FQNEAQ. The CDR3 consists of 13 residues. The chain's CDR3 is CASSLGHAYGYTF. The CDR3 DNA follows: TGTGCCAGCAGCTTAGGACACGCCTATGGCTACACCTTC.

V and J are TRBV5-6 and TRBJ2-5; D may be TRBD2 (5 bases). The germline V gene encodes CDR1 SGHDT and CDR2 YYEEEE. V gave up 3 bases and J gave up 5 bases, with 11 bases separating them. This CDR3 comprises 13 residues. In DNA, the CDR3 is TGTGCCAGCAGCTCCGAAAGGAGGGAGACCCAGTACTTC. It translates to CASSSERRETQYF.

The rearrangement links TRBV30 to TRBJ2-7; 8 bases are a match to TRBD1. The CDR3 totals 15 residues. Germline CDR1 GTSNPN, CDR2 SVGIG (reference sequence). Germline trimming cut 0 bases from V and 0 bases from J; bases unmatched to any gene: 4. In DNA form, the CDR3 reads TGTGCCTGGAGTGTACTGGGACAGGACTCCTACGAGCAGTACTTC. The encoded protein is CAWSVLGQDSYEQYF.

The CDR3 nucleotides are TGTGCCAGCAGTTCCCCGGCTAGCGGGGGGGTAGGCGGCGGGGAGCTGTTTTTT. This sequence encodes CASSSPASGGVGGGELFF. The chain carries TRBV28 and TRBJ2-2; 12 bases map to TRBD2. Germline V gives CDR1 MDHEN, CDR2 SYDVKM. V lost 4 bases to trimming and J lost 7 bases; unmatched junction nucleotides: 13. The CDR3 consists of 18 residues.

V usage is TRBV5-1 and J usage is TRBJ2-5, with TRBD2 matching over 9 bases. The CDR3 sequence is 15 residues long. The V gene's germline CDR1 is SGHRS and CDR2 YFSETQ. The trim removed 6 bases at V and 4 bases at J, leaving 10 bases unmatched. The CDR3 sequence: CASNIQGAGGETQYF. CDR3 DNA: TGCGCCAGCAATATTCAGGGAGCGGGGGGAGAGACCCAGTACTTC.

The chain is built from TRBV6-5 and TRBJ1-1; the match to TRBD1 covers 10 bases. J was trimmed by 6 bases and V by 5 bases; bases with no gene match: 9. CDR1 is MNHEY, CDR2 SVGAGI, per germline. The CDR3 is made up of 15 amino acids. The DNA of the CDR3 is TGTGCCAGCAGTCTTTCGACAGGGGGCGAATCTGAAGCTTTCTTT. It specifies CASSLSTGGESEAFF.

V is TRBV2 and J is TRBJ2-1, with 7 bases matching TRBD1. This CDR3 region has 11 residues. Germline assignment: CDR1 SNHLY and CDR2 FYNNEI. V trimming: 6 bases; J trimming: 15 bases; junction bases outside the gene matches: 8. CDR3 DNA sequence: TGTGCCAGCAGGGGGGACAGCCAAACGTTCTTC. As protein: CASRGDSQTFF.

V is TRBV28 and J is TRBJ1-2, with 12 bases aligning to TRBD1. The V and J ends lost 7 bases and 4 bases, in that order; junction bases with no gene match: 7. The CDR3 consists of 15 residues. Germline V lookup: CDR1 MDHEN, CDR2 SYDVKM. For the CDR3, the DNA is TGTGCCAGCATTACCGTGGGACAGGGGGCCTATGGCTACACCTTC. It translates to CASITVGQGAYGYTF.

CDR3 sequence: CATSHSGGLTDTQYF. CDR3 DNA sequence: TGTGCCACCAGCCATAGCGGGGGGCTCACAGATACGCAGTATTTT. The rearrangement uses TRBV15 and TRBJ2-3; 10 bases agree with TRBD2. This CDR3 has 15 residues. Germline V gene lookup returns CDR1 LNHNV and CDR2 YYDKDF (reference sequence). With V trimmed by 5 bases and J by 2 bases, 4 bases remained unmatched. The full variable domain, its missing parts supplied by reference TRBV15 and TRBJ2-3, is DAMVIQNPRYQVTQFGKPVTLSCSQTLNHNVMYWYQQKSSQAPKLLFHYYDKDFNNEADTPDNFQSRRPNTSFCFLDIRSPGLGDTAMYLCATSHSGGLTDTQYFGPGTRLTVL.

Regarding this clone: Other DNA sequences of this sample code for an identical CDR3. J is TRBJ2-2 and V is TRBV7-3; D is undetermined. The CDR3 length is 13 residues. V was pared by 5 bases and J by 2 bases, with 6 bases between. Germline V CDR1 and CDR2: SGHTA, FQGTGA. The CDR3 nucleotides read TGTGCCAGCAGCCTCAGAAACACCGGGGAGCTGTTTTTT. Its translation: CASSLRNTGELFF.

The rearrangement links TRBV5-4 to TRBJ2-5; D gene uncertain. The CDR3 covers 14 residues. CDR1 SGHNT and CDR2 YYREEE come from the germline V gene (reference sequence). V lost 0 bases, J lost 2 bases, and 8 bases lay in between. As DNA, the CDR3 is TGTGCCAGCAGCTTGGGACTGCTTCAAGAGACCCAGTACTTC. Protein: CASSLGLLQETQYF.

In the case of this clone: At one end the junction does not follow the germline gene, possibly because of a read error. The genes are TRBV5-1 and TRBJ1-5; D call uncertain. CDR1 and CDR2 from the germline V gene are SGHRS and YFSETQ. The length of the CDR3 is 15 residues. This CDR3 is CASSSGGGGHQPQHF. The DNA for the CDR3 is TGTGCCAGCAGCTCGGGCGGAGGTGGTCATCAGCCCCAGCATTTT.

The V call is TRBV7-8, the J call TRBJ2-6, with 9 bases identical to TRBD1. CDR1 SGHVS and CDR2 FQNEAQ come from the germline V gene. Trimming cost V 5 bases and J 2 bases; bases outside gene matches: 10. The CDR3 loop spans 18 amino acids. DNA for the CDR3: TGTGCCAGCAGCCCTCAGGACAGGGGCACGACTGGGGCCAACGTCCTGACTTTC. Protein sequence: CASSPQDRGTTGANVLTF. Filled out from reference TRBV7-8 and TRBJ2-6, the complete variable domain reads GAGVSQSPRYKVAKRGQDVALRCDPISGHVSLFWYQQALGQGPEFLTYFQNEAQLDKSGLPSDRFFAERPEGSVSTLKIQRTQQEDSAVYLCASSPQDRGTTGANVLTFGAGSRLTVL.

The rearrangement uses TRBV5-4 and TRBJ2-3; TRBD1 agrees at 7 bases. The germline V gene has CDR1 SGHNT and CDR2 YYREEE (reference sequence). The CDR3 covers 13 residues. Trimming removed 7 bases from V and 1 base from J; junction bases left unmatched: 3. CDR3 sequence: CASRQGGTDTQYF. In DNA form, the CDR3 reads TGTGCCAGCCGACAGGGCGGCACAGATACGCAGTATTTT.

The rearrangement links TRBV7-6 to TRBJ2-3; D gene unclear. The CDR3 consists of 14 residues. V was pared by 1 base and J by 4 bases, with 9 bases between. Per germline, CDR1 SGHVS and CDR2 FNYEAQ. CDR3 in amino acids: CASSLGGRPDTQYF. The CDR3 nucleotides are TGTGCCAGCAGCTTAGGAGGCCGGCCAGATACGCAGTATTTT.

This clone was counted a single time. The V gene is TRBV11-2, the J gene TRBJ2-4, with D unresolved. The CDR3 runs to 12 residues. V gave up 6 bases and J gave up 6 bases, with 9 bases separating them. The germline gives CDR1 SGHAT, CDR2 FQNNGV. Here the CDR3 reads CASSPTINIQYF. The CDR3 DNA is TGTGCCAGCAGTCCTACGATAAACATTCAGTACTTC.

The V and J genes are TRBV6-1 and TRBJ1-5, with 8 bases identical to TRBD1. Germline loops: CDR1 MNHNS, CDR2 SASEGT. The V segment lost 6 bases and the J segment 7 bases; nucleotides outside the gene matches: 8. This CDR3 spans 14 amino acids. CDR3 in amino acids: CASSFDRGEQPQHF. As DNA, the CDR3 is TGTGCCAGCAGCTTCGACAGGGGAGAACAGCCCCAGCATTTT.

The chain combines TRBV6-1 with TRBJ2-1, with a tentative D call TRBD1 (6 bases). The germline CDR1 and CDR2 sequences are MNHNS and SASEGT. This CDR3 has 15 amino acids. V was trimmed by 4 bases and J by 13 bases, leaving 23 bases between them. The CDR3 DNA follows: TGTGCCAGCAGTGTAGAGGGACATAAGGCGCAACTTCAGTTCTTC. Protein: CASSVEGHKAQLQFF.

The CDR3 DNA follows: TGTGCCAGCAGCCTAGCGGGGGGCTCCTCCTACGAGCAGTACTTC. Translation: CASSLAGGSSYEQYF. The V gene is TRBV7-3, the J gene TRBJ2-7, with 11 bases lining up with TRBD2. From germline, CDR1 is SGHTA and CDR2 FQGTGA. This CDR3 has 15 residues. The V segment lost 5 bases and the J segment 0 bases; nucleotides outside the gene matches: 3.

The chain joins TRBV28 to TRBJ1-4, with D perhaps matching TRBD1 (5 bases). The CDR3 consists of 15 residues. Germline assignment: CDR1 MDHEN and CDR2 SYDVKM. V was clipped by 3 bases and J by 10 bases, with 18 bases between them. The CDR3 spells CASSLGTGGFGKLFF. CDR3 sequence (DNA): TGTGCCAGCAGTTTGGGGACGGGGGGATTCGGAAAACTGTTTTTT.

The chain combines TRBV19 with TRBJ1-1, with D perhaps matching TRBD1 (6 bases). The CDR3 spans 15 residues. The germline gives CDR1 LNHDA, CDR2 SQIVND (reference sequence). V lost 3 bases, J lost 5 bases, and 16 bases lay in between. This CDR3 reads CASSIGSGRGTEAFF. CDR3 coding DNA: TGTGCCAGTAGTATTGGATCGGGGAGGGGGACTGAAGCTTTCTTT.

The chain combines TRBV2 with TRBJ1-5; tentative D call: TRBD1 (5 bases). Trimming took 3 bases from V and 7 from J, leaving 13 bases between them. The CDR3 covers 14 residues. The V gene's germline CDR1 is SNHLY and CDR2 FYNNEI. CDR3 protein: CASSDRVSEQPQHF. The CDR3 region has the DNA TGTGCCAGCAGTGACAGGGTTTCAGAGCAGCCCCAGCATTTT.

The chain recombines TRBV2 with TRBJ2-7; 7 bases align to TRBD1. The CDR3 extends over 15 amino acids. The germline V gene has CDR1 SNHLY and CDR2 FYNNEI. V was pared by 5 bases and J by 3 bases, with 10 bases of the junction left unmatched. The CDR3 region is CASSPSDRIDYEQYF. The CDR3, as DNA: TGTGCCAGCAGTCCTTCGGACAGGATTGACTACGAGCAGTACTTC.